Below are 30 T cell receptor beta chains sequenced from a single sample in a study of cytomegalovirus exposure and HLA in healthy donors. Produced via immunoSEQ multiplex PCR; TCRdb's table is partial and in-frame only. The data contain about 280,000 clones, over 75% of them singletons. Material: PBMCs. These receptors were collected from a woman aged 18 to 35 in good health and CMV-seronegative.

This chain joins TRBV2 and TRBJ2-5, with 7 bases fitting TRBD2. Germline-derived CDR1 and CDR2 are SNHLY and FYNNEI. The CDR3 extends over 14 amino acids. V was clipped by 3 bases and J by 4 bases; unmatched bases: 5. Here the CDR3 DNA reads TGTGCCAGCAGTGAGGACCGCGGGGGAGAGACCCAGTACTTC. Amino acid sequence: CASSEDRGGETQYF.

In DNA form, the CDR3 reads TGTGCCAGCAGGGAGTTCGGGGAGCTGTTTTTT. Translating it yields CASREFGELFF. This chain links TRBV2 with TRBJ2-2; D gene ambiguous. The length of the CDR3 is 11 residues. The V and J ends lost 6 bases and 7 bases respectively, with 6 bases between them. CDR1 is SNHLY and CDR2 is FYNNEI in the germline V gene.

This clone has just a few counts. The chain couples TRBV11-2 to TRBJ1-2; TRBD1 agrees at 8 bases. CDR1 is SGHAT, CDR2 FQNNGV, per germline. V shed 4 bases, J shed 5 bases, and the junction held 9 bases outside the gene matches. The CDR3 is 15 residues long. In DNA form, the CDR3 reads TGTGCCAGCAGCTCGCTGACAGGGGAGGGGTATGGCTACACCTTC. Its protein is CASSSLTGEGYGYTF.

The V gene is TRBV20-1, the J gene TRBJ2-1; D remains unclear. V lost 2 bases, J lost 6 bases, and 5 bases lay in between. The CDR3 is made up of 11 amino acids. CDR1 and CDR2 (germline): DFQATT, SNEGSKA (reference sequence). The CDR3 sequence is CSARSVNEQFF. The CDR3 nucleotides are TGCAGTGCTAGATCTGTCAATGAGCAGTTCTTC.

The chain employs TRBV6-6 and TRBJ2-1; D call uncertain. The germline gives CDR1 MNHNY, CDR2 SVGAGI (reference sequence). V lost 0 bases, J lost 7 bases, and 7 bases lay in between. The CDR3 consists of 13 residues. CDR3 in DNA: TGTGCCAGCAGTTACTCAATAGTAAATGAGCAGTTCTTC. Protein product: CASSYSIVNEQFF.

The CDR3 sequence is CASSDGLASSYEQYF. Written as DNA, the CDR3 is TGCGCCAGCAGTGACGGACTAGCGTCTTCATACGAGCAGTACTTC. This chain joins TRBV10-2 and TRBJ2-7; 9 positions agree with TRBD2. This CDR3 comprises 15 residues. V dropped 3 bases and J dropped 4; count of bases not matched to a gene: 7. CDR1 is WSHSY, CDR2 SAAADI, per germline.

The chain has TRBV6-1 and TRBJ2-7; maybe TRBD2 (6 bases). V was trimmed by 8 bases and J by 3 bases, leaving 8 bases between them. Germline lookup yields CDR1 MNHNS and CDR2 SASEGT. This CDR3 is built from 11 residues. The CDR3 protein is CASGGFYEQYF. In DNA, the CDR3 is TGTGCCAGCGGGGGGTTCTACGAGCAGTACTTC.

The gene calls are TRBV6-1 and TRBJ1-1; no firm D call. This CDR3 has 12 amino acids. Trimming pared 2 bases from V and 7 bases from J, leaving 8 bases between. Per germline, CDR1 MNHNS and CDR2 SASEGT. The CDR3 region has the DNA TGTGCCAGCAGTGAAAAAGTAGTTGAAGCTTTCTTT. This gives the protein CASSEKVVEAFF.

This chain connects TRBV19 to TRBJ2-7; possibly TRBD2 for D (6 bases). The CDR3 runs to 15 residues. Germline CDR1 reads LNHDA; CDR2 reads SQIVND (reference sequence). V was clipped by 1 base and J by 3 bases, with 13 bases between them. The CDR3: CASSIAGSSLYEQYF. The DNA of the CDR3 is TGTGCCAGTAGTATAGCCGGGAGTTCACTCTACGAGCAGTACTTC. Full variable domain (outside the CDR3, taken from reference TRBV19 and TRBJ2-7): DGGITQSPKYLFRKEGQNVTLSCEQNLNHDAMYWYRQDPGQGLRLIYYSQIVNDFQKGDIAEGYSVSREKKESFPLTVTSAQKNPTAFYLCASSIAGSSLYEQYFGPGTRLTVT.

The chain recombines TRBV28 with TRBJ1-6, with D perhaps matching TRBD1 (5 bases). Germline values: CDR1 MDHEN, CDR2 SYDVKM. CDR3 length: 16 amino acids. Trimming pared 2 bases from V and 3 bases from J, leaving 11 bases between. The CDR3 reads CASSLIRGDYNSPLHF. DNA of the CDR3: TGTGCCAGCAGTTTAATTCGGGGGGACTATAATTCACCCCTCCACTTT.

This rearrangement joins TRBV10-3 to TRBJ1-5; 7 positions match TRBD1. CDR1 ENHRY and CDR2 SYGVKD come from the germline V gene. The CDR3 totals 17 residues. V dropped 0 bases and J dropped 8; count of bases not matched to a gene: 13. The CDR3 sequence is CAISESGTGVPWEPQHF. CDR3 DNA sequence: TGTGCCATCAGTGAGTCGGGCACAGGGGTCCCATGGGAGCCCCAGCATTTT.

The table lists this clone with a count of one. The chain links TRBV5-1 to TRBJ1-2, with TRBD1 matching 7 bases. Losses at the gene ends were 0 bases for V and 7 bases for J; bases not matched to a gene: 6. Looked up from germline, CDR1 is SGHRS and CDR2 is YFSETQ. The CDR3 totals 14 residues. The DNA for the CDR3 is TGCGCCAGCAGCTTGGGGGGACAGCCCGGTGGCTACACCTTC. It encodes CASSLGGQPGGYTF.

V and J are TRBV19 and TRBJ1-5; weak D call: TRBD1 (6 bases). Germline V gene sequence: CDR1 LNHDA, CDR2 SQIVND (reference sequence). The CDR3 runs 12 residues. Trimming removed 5 bases at V and 9 bases at J, with 11 bases between. CDR3 amino acids: CASSLQGLPQHF. DNA for the CDR3: TGTGCCAGTAGTTTACAGGGATTGCCCCAGCATTTT.

This clone has only a few counts. This chain links TRBV11-2 with TRBJ1-2; D may be TRBD1 (5 bases). The germline V and J ends were trimmed by 3 bases and 2 bases, with 10 bases remaining between them. The CDR3 totals 14 residues. Germline CDR1 reads SGHAT; CDR2 reads FQNNGV. CDR3 nucleotide sequence: TGTGCCAGCAGCTTGCAGGGTCCCAACTATGGCTACACCTTC. The encoded protein is CASSLQGPNYGYTF.

V usage is TRBV7-9 and J usage is TRBJ2-7; a weak D match, TRBD1 (6 bases). Germline loops: CDR1 SEHNR, CDR2 FQNEAQ (reference sequence). The CDR3 has 16 amino acids. V was pared by 5 bases and J by 0 bases, with 17 bases between. The DNA for the CDR3 is TGTGCCAGCAGCCCGGATAGGACAGTCGACTCCTACGAGCAGTACTTC. Translating it yields CASSPDRTVDSYEQYF.

This chain joins TRBV28 and TRBJ1-1; 9 positions match TRBD1. Germline CDR1 reads MDHEN; CDR2 reads SYDVKM. V dropped 5 bases and J dropped 7; count of bases not matched to a gene: 8. CDR3 size: 14 residues. The CDR3 sequence is CASSNLRGQGEAFF. CDR3 sequence (DNA): TGTGCCAGCAGTAACCTCAGGGGACAGGGTGAAGCTTTCTTT.

The rearrangement uses TRBV9 and TRBJ2-1, with D perhaps matching TRBD2 (6 bases). Trimming pared 0 bases from V and 10 bases from J, leaving 14 bases between. Per germline, CDR1 SGDLS and CDR2 YYNGEE. CDR3 length equals 14 residues. Here the CDR3 reads CASSVASVGLEQFF. CDR3 coding DNA: TGTGCCAGCAGCGTAGCTTCCGTGGGACTGGAGCAGTTCTTC.

The rearrangement links TRBV6-1 to TRBJ1-2; 8 bases map to TRBD1. Germline V gene sequence: CDR1 MNHNS, CDR2 SASEGT. This CDR3 is built from 13 residues. J was trimmed by 8 bases and V by 10 bases; bases with no gene match: 12. The CDR3 DNA reads as TGTGCCACCTCCCGGACAGGGACGTCGGGCTACACCTTC. Translated: CATSRTGTSGYTF.

The chain recombines TRBV28 with TRBJ2-7; D ambiguous. V was clipped by 5 bases and J by 4 bases, with 3 bases between them. Germline CDR1 MDHEN, CDR2 SYDVKM. The CDR3 has 10 amino acids. The CDR3 DNA reads as TGTGCCAGCAGTCAATACGAGCAGTACTTC. It is translated as CASSQYEQYF.

Written as DNA, the CDR3 is TGCAGCGTTGAAGGAGTGTTCTACAATGAGCAGTTCTTC. Translation gives CSVEGVFYNEQFF. The chain couples TRBV29-1 to TRBJ2-1; D remains ambiguous. CDR3 length: 13 residues. CDR1 and CDR2 from the germline V gene are SQVTM and ANQGSEA. With 1 base removed from V and 3 bases from J, the gap between germline ends came to 7 bases.

The chain recombines TRBV29-1 with TRBJ1-1; 10 bases line up with TRBD1. The germline V gene has CDR1 SQVTM and CDR2 ANQGSEA. This CDR3 comprises 15 residues. The V gene end was trimmed by 3 bases and the J gene end by 0 bases; junction bases not matched to a gene: 4. The CDR3 nucleotides read TGCAGCGTTGATCGGGGACAGGGGATGAACACTGAAGCTTTCTTT. Translation gives CSVDRGQGMNTEAFF.

This chain links TRBV6-1 with TRBJ1-5, with a weak D call TRBD1 (5 bases). The CDR3 contains 13 residues. Germline V gene data show CDR1 as MNHNS and CDR2 as SASEGT. V lost 7 bases, J lost 2 bases, and 9 bases lay in between. CDR3 protein: CASTWGGNQPQHF. As DNA, the CDR3 is TGTGCCAGCACTTGGGGGGGCAATCAGCCCCAGCATTTT.

This sequence joins TRBV2 and TRBJ1-2; D remains unclear. Germline V gene lookup returns CDR1 SNHLY and CDR2 FYNNEI. The V and J ends lost 4 bases and 4 bases respectively, with 7 bases between them. This CDR3 is 12 amino acids long. CDR3 in amino acids: CASSVMRYGYTF. CDR3 nucleotide sequence: TGTGCCAGCAGTGTTATGCGCTATGGCTACACCTTC.

J is TRBJ2-1 and V is TRBV4-1; 12 bases fit TRBD2. Germline V gene data show CDR1 as MGHRA and CDR2 as YSYEKL. This CDR3 has 19 amino acids. With 0 bases clipped from V and 0 bases from J, the junction kept 6 bases outside the gene matches. The CDR3 DNA is TGCGCCAGCAGCCAAGATCGGCTAGCGGGAGGGCCCTCCTACAATGAGCAGTTCTTC. Amino acid sequence: CASSQDRLAGGPSYNEQFF.

The genes are TRBV7-2 and TRBJ2-5, with a tentative D call TRBD2 (5 bases). The CDR3 has 15 residues. CDR1 is SGHTA and CDR2 is FQGNSA in the germline V gene. V lost 4 bases to trimming and J lost 5 bases, with 17 bases between them. In DNA, the CDR3 is TGTGCCAGCAGCTCCGGACTGTATACCCAGGAGACCCAGTACTTC. Amino acids: CASSSGLYTQETQYF.

This sequence joins TRBV5-1 and TRBJ1-4; a weak D match, TRBD1 (6 bases). V lost 7 bases and J lost 5, with 21 bases in between. The V gene's germline CDR1 is SGHRS and CDR2 YFSETQ. The CDR3 is 16 residues long. CDR3 nucleotides: TGCGCCAGCGCGAGGGGAGGGGGAGCGGAAAATGAAAAACTGTTTTTT. Amino acids: CASARGGGAENEKLFF.

This CDR3 reads CAGQGWQFF. The CDR3 DNA sequence: TGTGCCGGGCAGGGCTGGCAGTTCTTC. The chain is built from TRBV30 and TRBJ2-1; D perhaps matches TRBD1 (5 bases). The CDR3 consists of 9 residues. V was trimmed by 8 bases and J by 12 bases, leaving 11 bases between them. Germline V CDR1 and CDR2: GTSNPN, SVGIG (reference sequence).

The chain is built from TRBV2 and TRBJ1-1; 9 nucleotides agree with TRBD1. Germline trimming cut 10 bases from V and 4 bases from J; bases unmatched to any gene: 10. The germline V gene has CDR1 SNHLY and CDR2 FYNNEI. The CDR3 has 14 amino acids. CDR3 nucleotide sequence: TGTGCCAATCCACAGGGGGCTAGGCCCACTGAAGCTTTCTTT. Translating it yields CANPQGARPTEAFF.

The V and J genes are TRBV5-1 and TRBJ2-3; D is ambiguous. The CDR3 extends over 13 amino acids. Germline-derived CDR1 and CDR2 are SGHRS and YFSETQ. V lost 4 bases, J lost 4 bases, and 10 bases lay in between. CDR3 nucleotide sequence: TGCGCCAGCAGCACAGCAGCAGCAGATACGCAGTATTTT. Translating it yields CASSTAAADTQYF.

For this clone: The same CDR3 is also encoded by other DNA sequences in this sample. The chain links TRBV7-3 to TRBJ2-1, with 9 bases lining up with TRBD2. CDR3 length: 14 residues. Per the germline V gene, CDR1 is SGHTA and CDR2 is FQGTGA. V lost 5 bases to trimming and J lost 6 bases; unmatched junction nucleotides: 5. CDR3 bases: TGTGCCAGCAGCCTGGGACTAGCTGGCAATGAGCAGTTCTTC. Translation: CASSLGLAGNEQFF.